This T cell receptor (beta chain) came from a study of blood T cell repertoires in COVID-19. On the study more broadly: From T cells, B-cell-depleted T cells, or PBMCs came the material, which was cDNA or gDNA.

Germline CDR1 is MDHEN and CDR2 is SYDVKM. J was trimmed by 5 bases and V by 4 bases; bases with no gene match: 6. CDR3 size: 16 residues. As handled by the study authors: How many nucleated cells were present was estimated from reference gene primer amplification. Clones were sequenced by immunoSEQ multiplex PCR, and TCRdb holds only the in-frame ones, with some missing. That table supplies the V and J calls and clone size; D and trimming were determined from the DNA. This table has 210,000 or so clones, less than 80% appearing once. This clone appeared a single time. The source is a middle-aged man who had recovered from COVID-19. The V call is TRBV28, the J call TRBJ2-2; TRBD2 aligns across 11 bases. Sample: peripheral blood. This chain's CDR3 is CASSSLAGGHTGELFF. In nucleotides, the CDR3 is TGTGCCAGCAGTTCTCTAGCGGGAGGCCATACCGGGGAGCTGTTTTTT.